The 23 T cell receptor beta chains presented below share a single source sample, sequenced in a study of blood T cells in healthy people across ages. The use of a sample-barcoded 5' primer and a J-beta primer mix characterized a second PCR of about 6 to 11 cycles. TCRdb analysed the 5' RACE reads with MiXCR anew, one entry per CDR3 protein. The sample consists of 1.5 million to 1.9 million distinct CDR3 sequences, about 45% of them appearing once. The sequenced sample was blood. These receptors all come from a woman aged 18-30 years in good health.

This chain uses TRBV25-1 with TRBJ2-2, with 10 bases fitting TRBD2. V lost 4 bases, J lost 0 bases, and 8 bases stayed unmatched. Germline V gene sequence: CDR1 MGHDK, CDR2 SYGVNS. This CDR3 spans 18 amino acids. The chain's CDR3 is CASSGLAGVKANTGELFF. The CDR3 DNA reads TGTGCCAGCAGTGGGCTAGCGGGGGTAAAAGCGAACACCGGGGAGCTGTTTTTT.

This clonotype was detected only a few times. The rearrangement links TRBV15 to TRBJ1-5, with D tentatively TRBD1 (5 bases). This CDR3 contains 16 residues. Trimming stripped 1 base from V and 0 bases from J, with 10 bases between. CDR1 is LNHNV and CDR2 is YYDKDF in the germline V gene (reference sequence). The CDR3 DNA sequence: TGTGCCACCAGCAGAGGGGACCTCTATAGCAATCAGCCCCAGCATTTT. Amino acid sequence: CATSRGDLYSNQPQHF.

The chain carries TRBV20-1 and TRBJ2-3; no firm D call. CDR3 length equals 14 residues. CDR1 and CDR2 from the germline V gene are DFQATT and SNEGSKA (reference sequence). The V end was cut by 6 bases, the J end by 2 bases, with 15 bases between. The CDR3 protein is CSADSTTNTDTQYF. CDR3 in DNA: TGCAGTGCCGACTCTACCACTAACACAGATACGCAGTATTTT.

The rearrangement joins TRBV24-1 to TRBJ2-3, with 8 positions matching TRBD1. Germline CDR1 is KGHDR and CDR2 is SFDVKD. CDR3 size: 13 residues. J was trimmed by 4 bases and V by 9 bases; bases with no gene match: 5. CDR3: CATQDRAADTQYF. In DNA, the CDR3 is TGTGCCACCCAGGACAGGGCGGCAGATACGCAGTATTTT.

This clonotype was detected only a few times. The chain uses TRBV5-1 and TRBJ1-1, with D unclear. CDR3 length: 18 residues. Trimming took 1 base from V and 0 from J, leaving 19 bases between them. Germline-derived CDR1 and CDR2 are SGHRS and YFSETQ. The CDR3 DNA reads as TGCGCCAGCAGCTTGCGGGGTCAAGGATTTTTCATGAACACTGAAGCTTTCTTT. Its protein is CASSLRGQGFFMNTEAFF. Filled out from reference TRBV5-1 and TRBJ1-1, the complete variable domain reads KAGVTQTPRYLIKTRGQQVTLSCSPISGHRSVSWYQQTPGQGLQFLFEYFSETQRNKGNFPGRFSGRQFSNSRSEMNVSTLELGDSALYLCASSLRGQGFFMNTEAFFGQGTRLTVV.

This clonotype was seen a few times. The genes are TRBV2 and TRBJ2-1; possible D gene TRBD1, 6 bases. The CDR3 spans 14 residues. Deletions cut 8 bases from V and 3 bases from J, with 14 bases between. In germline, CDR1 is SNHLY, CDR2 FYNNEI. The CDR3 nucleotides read TGTGCCAGCGGAAGGGAAGGGGGCTACAATGAGCAGTTCTTC. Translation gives CASGREGGYNEQFF.

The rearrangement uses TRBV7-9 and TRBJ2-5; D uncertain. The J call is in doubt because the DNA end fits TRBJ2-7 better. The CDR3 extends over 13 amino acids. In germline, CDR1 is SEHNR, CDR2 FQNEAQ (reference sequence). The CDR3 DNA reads TGTGCCAGCAGCGTTATGGAAGCCTACGAGCAGTACTTC. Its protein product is CASSVMEAYEQYF.

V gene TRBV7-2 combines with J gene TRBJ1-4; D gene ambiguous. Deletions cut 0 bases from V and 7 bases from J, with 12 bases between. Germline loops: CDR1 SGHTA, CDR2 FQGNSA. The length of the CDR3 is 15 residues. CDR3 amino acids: CASSLALGGSEKLFF. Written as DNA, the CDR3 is TGTGCCAGCAGCTTAGCTCTGGGCGGGAGTGAAAAACTGTTTTTT.

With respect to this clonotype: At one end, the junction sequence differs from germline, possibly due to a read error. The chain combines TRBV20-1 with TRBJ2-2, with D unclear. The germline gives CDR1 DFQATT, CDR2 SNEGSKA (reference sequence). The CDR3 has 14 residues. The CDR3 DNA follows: TGCAGTGCCAGAGATCTGGTGGGCACCGGGGAGCTGTTTTTT. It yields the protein CSARDLVGTGELFF.

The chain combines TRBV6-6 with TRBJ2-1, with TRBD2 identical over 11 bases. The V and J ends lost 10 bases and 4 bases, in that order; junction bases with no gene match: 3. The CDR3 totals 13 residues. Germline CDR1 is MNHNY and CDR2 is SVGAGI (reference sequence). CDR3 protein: CATRTSGYNEQFF. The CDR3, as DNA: TGTGCCACCCGGACTAGCGGGTACAATGAGCAGTTCTTC.

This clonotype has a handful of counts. The CDR3 DNA follows: TGTGCCAGCAACGCAAAGAACACTGAAGCTTTCTTT. Amino acid sequence: CASNAKNTEAFF. The rearrangement uses TRBV7-9 and TRBJ1-1, with D unresolved. V lost 7 bases, J lost 1 base, and 7 bases lay in between. Looked up from germline, CDR1 is SEHNR and CDR2 is FQNEAQ (reference sequence). The CDR3 spans 12 residues. The full variable domain, its missing parts supplied by reference TRBV7-9 and TRBJ1-1, is DTGVSQNPRHKITKRGQNVTFRCDPISEHNRLYWYRQTLGQGPEFLTYFQNEAQLEKSRLLSDRFSAERPKGSFSTLEIQRTEQGDSAMYLCASNAKNTEAFFGQGTRLTVV.

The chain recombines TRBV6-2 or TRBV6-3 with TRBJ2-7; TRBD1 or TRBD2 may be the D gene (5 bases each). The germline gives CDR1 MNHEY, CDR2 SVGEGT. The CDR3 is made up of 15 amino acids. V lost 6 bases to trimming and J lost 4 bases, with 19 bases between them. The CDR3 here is CASSRARGIWYEQYF. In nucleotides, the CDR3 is TGTGCCAGCAGCCGGGCTCGGGGCATTTGGTACGAGCAGTACTTC.

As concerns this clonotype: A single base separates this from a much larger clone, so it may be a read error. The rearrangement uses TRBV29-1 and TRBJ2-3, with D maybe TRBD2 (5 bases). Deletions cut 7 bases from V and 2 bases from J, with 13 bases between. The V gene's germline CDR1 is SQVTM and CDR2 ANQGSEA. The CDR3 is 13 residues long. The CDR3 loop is CSARRAVTDTQYF. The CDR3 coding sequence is TGCAGCGCTCGACGAGCGGTCACAGATACGCAGTATTTT.

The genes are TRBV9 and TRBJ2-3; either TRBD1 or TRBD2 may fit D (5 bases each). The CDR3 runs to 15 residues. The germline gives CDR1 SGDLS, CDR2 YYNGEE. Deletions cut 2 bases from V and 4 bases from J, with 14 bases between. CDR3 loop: CASSVDRYSADTQYF. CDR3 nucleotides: TGTGCCAGCAGCGTCGACAGATATAGCGCAGATACGCAGTATTTT.

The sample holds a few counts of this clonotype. CDR3 bases: TGCAGTGCTAGAGGCCAGGGGCTTTCTGAGAACTATGGCTACACCTTC. Translating gives CSARGQGLSENYGYTF. The chain uses TRBV20-1 and TRBJ1-2; D possibly corresponds to TRBD1 (6 bases). The CDR3 contains 16 residues. The V gene lost 1 base and the J gene lost 2 bases, with 17 bases spanning the gap. Germline assignment: CDR1 DFQATT and CDR2 SNEGSKA (reference sequence).

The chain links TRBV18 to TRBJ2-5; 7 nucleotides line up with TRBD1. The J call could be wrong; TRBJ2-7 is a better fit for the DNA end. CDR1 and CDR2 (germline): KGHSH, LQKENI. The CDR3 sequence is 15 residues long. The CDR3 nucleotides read TGTGCCAGCTCACCAAAGGCAGGGGGTAAAAACGAGCAGTACTTC. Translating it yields CASSPKAGGKNEQYF.

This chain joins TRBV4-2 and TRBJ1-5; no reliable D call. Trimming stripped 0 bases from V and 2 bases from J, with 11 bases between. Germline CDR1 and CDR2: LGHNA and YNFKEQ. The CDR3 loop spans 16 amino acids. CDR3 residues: CASSQEGGQGNQPQHF. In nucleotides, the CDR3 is TGTGCCAGCAGCCAAGAAGGCGGGCAGGGCAATCAGCCCCAGCATTTT.

The CDR3 here is CSARGGGFSSGGSTDTQYF. CDR3 coding DNA: TGCAGTGCTAGAGGGGGGGGATTCTCTAGCGGGGGAAGCACAGATACGCAGTATTTT. This chain uses TRBV20-1 with TRBJ2-3, with 10 bases that match TRBD2. The CDR3 loop spans 19 amino acids. V was clipped by 1 base and J by 0 bases; unmatched bases: 13. Germline CDR1 is DFQATT and CDR2 is SNEGSKA (reference sequence).

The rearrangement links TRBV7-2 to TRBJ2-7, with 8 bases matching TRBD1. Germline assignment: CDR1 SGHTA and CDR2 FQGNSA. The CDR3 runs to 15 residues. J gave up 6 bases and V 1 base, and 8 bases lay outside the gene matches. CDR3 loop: CASSLGIGQGLEQYF. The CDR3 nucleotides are TGTGCCAGCAGCTTAGGGATAGGACAGGGCCTCGAGCAGTACTTC.

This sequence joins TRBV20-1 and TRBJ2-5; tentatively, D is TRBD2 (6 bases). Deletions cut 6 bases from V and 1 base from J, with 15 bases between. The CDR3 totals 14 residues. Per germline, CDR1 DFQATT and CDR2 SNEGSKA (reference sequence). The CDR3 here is CSAVFGGVQETQYF. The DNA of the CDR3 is TGCAGTGCAGTTTTCGGGGGAGTCCAAGAGACCCAGTACTTC.

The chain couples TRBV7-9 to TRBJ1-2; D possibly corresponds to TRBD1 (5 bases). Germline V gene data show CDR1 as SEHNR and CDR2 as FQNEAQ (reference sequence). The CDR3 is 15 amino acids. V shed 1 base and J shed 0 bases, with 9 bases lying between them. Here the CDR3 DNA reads TGTGCCAGCAGCTTAGACAGGAAAGCTAACTATGGCTACACCTTC. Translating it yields CASSLDRKANYGYTF.

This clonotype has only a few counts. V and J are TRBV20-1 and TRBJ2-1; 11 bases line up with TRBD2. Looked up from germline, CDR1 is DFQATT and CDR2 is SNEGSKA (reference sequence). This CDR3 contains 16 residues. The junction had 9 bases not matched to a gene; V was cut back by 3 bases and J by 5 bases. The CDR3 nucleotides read TGCAGTGCTAGGGATCCCCTAGCGGGAGGCCACAATGAGCAGTTCTTC. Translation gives CSARDPLAGGHNEQFF.

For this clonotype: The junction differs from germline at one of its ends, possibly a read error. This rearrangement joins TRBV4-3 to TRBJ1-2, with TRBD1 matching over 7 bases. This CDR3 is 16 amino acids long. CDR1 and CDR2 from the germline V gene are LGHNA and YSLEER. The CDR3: CAGSQDSAGGDYGYTF. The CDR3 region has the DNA TGCGCCGGCAGCCAAGACTCCGCAGGGGGGGACTATGGCTACACCTTC.